The 10 T cell receptor beta chains presented below share a single source sample, sequenced in a study of T cells in localized non-small cell lung cancer. TCRdb's copy holds only in-frame clones and misses some; the assay was immunoSEQ multiplex PCR. The sample shows tens of thousands of clones, approximately 92% of them seen only once. The material was peripheral blood, obtained before any cancer treatment. The receptors come from a female donor older than 55 with stage I lung adenocarcinoma.

This rearrangement joins TRBV18 to TRBJ1-5; D unclear. Germline-derived CDR1 and CDR2 are KGHSH and LQKENI. Deletions cut 0 bases from V and 0 bases from J, with 15 bases between. The CDR3 has 18 amino acids. The CDR3 coding sequence is TGTGCCAGCTCACCACCAACCGAGGATCATTATAGCAATCAGCCCCAGCATTTT. The encoded protein is CASSPPTEDHYSNQPQHF.

The chain recombines TRBV7-9 with TRBJ2-1, with 10 bases fitting TRBD2. There are 16 residues in the CDR3. Trimming cost V 5 bases and J 5 bases; bases outside gene matches: 9. CDR1 and CDR2 (germline): SEHNR, FQNEAQ (reference sequence). The CDR3 coding sequence is TGTGCCAGCAGCCCTTTAGCGGGGGGCGGGAACAATGAGCAGTTCTTC. It encodes CASSPLAGGGNNEQFF.

This clone has a single count. The chain uses TRBV6-1 and TRBJ1-1, with D unclear. Germline V CDR1 and CDR2: MNHNS, SASEGT. Trimming cost V 3 bases and J 7 bases, with 9 bases left between them. The CDR3 length is 12 residues. The CDR3 DNA sequence: TGTGCCAGCAGTGAGGGTACACGTGAAGCTTTCTTT. Protein: CASSEGTREAFF.

The rearrangement links TRBV29-1 to TRBJ1-2, with D unresolved. The germline V gene has CDR1 SQVTM and CDR2 ANQGSEA. Deletions cut 4 bases from V and 6 bases from J, with 12 bases between. This CDR3 is built from 12 residues. The CDR3 bases are TGCAGCGTTGGAGGCGGAGGTGATGGCTACACCTTC. It yields the protein CSVGGGGDGYTF.

The chain carries TRBV28 and TRBJ2-3; 10 bases are a match to TRBD2. Trimming removed 8 bases from V and 2 bases from J; junction bases left unmatched: 4. The germline V gene has CDR1 MDHEN and CDR2 SYDVKM. The CDR3 totals 14 residues. This CDR3 reads CASSSGGLTDTQYF. The CDR3, as DNA: TGTGCCAGCTCTAGCGGGGGCCTCACAGATACGCAGTATTTT.

The J gene is TRBJ2-3, the V gene TRBV7-9; 8 bases align to TRBD2. This CDR3 has 14 residues. In germline, CDR1 is SEHNR, CDR2 FQNEAQ (reference sequence). V lost 6 bases to trimming and J lost 4 bases; unmatched junction nucleotides: 6. In DNA, the CDR3 is TGTGCCAGCAGGAACGGGGGGGCAGCAGATACGCAGTATTTT. Protein product: CASRNGGAADTQYF. Filled out from reference TRBV7-9 and TRBJ2-3, the complete variable domain reads DTGVSQNPRHKITKRGQNVTFRCDPISEHNRLYWYRQTLGQGPEFLTYFQNEAQLEKSRLLSDRFSAERPKGSFSTLEIQRTEQGDSAMYLCASRNGGAADTQYFGPGTRLTVL.

The genes are TRBV7-3 and TRBJ2-5; D possibly uses TRBD1 or TRBD2 (5 bases each). The CDR3 covers 17 residues. V lost 4 bases and J 4 bases, leaving 22 bases between the germline ends. Per germline, CDR1 SGHTA and CDR2 FQGTGA. The CDR3 loop reads CASSSAARPLRGETQYF. CDR3 in DNA: TGTGCCAGCAGCTCCGCCGCCCGGCCCCTGAGGGGAGAGACCCAGTACTTC.

Concerning this clone itself: The germline gene is not matched at one end of the junction; a read error may be the cause. This chain uses TRBV7-8 with TRBJ1-5; D remains unclear. This CDR3 is 13 amino acids long. Germline V gene lookup returns CDR1 SGHVS and CDR2 FQNEAQ. The CDR3 sequence: CASSLAYDQPQHF. The CDR3 DNA follows: TGTGCCAGCAGCCTAGCATACGATCAGCCCCAGCATTTT.

The genes are TRBV28 and TRBJ1-6; D might be TRBD1 (5 bases). With 7 bases removed from V and 0 bases from J, the gap between germline ends came to 28 bases. CDR1 and CDR2 from the germline V gene are MDHEN and SYDVKM. The CDR3 loop spans 21 amino acids. CDR3 amino acids: CASIPKSRQTMTSSYNSPLHF. In DNA, the CDR3 is TGTGCCAGCATCCCCAAGAGTCGACAGACGATGACCAGCTCCTATAATTCACCCCTCCACTTT.

The rearrangement joins TRBV25-1 to TRBJ1-2; possible D gene TRBD1, 6 bases. CDR1 and CDR2 from the germline V gene are MGHDK and SYGVNS. V lost 3 bases to trimming and J lost 8 bases, with 16 bases between them. The CDR3 spans 14 residues. Here the CDR3 reads CASSDYRATGGYTF. The CDR3 DNA reads TGTGCCAGCAGTGACTACAGGGCCACGGGGGGCTACACCTTC.